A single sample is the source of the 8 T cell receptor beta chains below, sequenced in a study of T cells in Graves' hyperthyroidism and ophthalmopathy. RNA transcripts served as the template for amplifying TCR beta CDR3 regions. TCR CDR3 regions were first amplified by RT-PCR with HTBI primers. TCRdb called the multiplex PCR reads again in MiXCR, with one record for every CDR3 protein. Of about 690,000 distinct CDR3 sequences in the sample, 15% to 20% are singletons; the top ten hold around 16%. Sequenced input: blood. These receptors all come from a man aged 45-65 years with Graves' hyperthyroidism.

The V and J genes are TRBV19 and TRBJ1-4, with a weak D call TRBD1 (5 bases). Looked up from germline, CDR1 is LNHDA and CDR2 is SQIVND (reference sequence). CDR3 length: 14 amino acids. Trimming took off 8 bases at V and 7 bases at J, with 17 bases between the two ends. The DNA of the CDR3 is TGTGCCAGTCGCCTTGGGGGATTTGCTGAAAAACTGTTTTTT. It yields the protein CASRLGGFAEKLFF.

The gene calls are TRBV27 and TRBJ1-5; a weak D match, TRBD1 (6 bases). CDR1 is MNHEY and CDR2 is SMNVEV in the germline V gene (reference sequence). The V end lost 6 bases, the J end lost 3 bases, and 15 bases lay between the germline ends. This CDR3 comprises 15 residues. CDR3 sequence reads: CASRPVGQINQPQHF. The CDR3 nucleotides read TGTGCCAGCAGGCCTGTGGGACAAATCAATCAGCCCCAGCATTTT.

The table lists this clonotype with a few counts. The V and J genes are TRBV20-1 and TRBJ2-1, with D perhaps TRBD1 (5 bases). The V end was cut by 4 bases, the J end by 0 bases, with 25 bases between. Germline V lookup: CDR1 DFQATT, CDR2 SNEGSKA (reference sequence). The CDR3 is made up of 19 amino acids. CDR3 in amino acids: CSATSFGVQGRSSYNEQFF. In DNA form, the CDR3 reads TGCAGTGCTACGTCCTTTGGAGTCCAGGGTCGAAGCTCCTACAATGAGCAGTTCTTC.

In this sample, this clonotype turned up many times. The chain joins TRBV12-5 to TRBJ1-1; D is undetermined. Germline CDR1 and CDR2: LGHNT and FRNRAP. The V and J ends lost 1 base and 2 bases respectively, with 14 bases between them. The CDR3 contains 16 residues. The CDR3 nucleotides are TGTGCTAGTGGTTTGGAGGCCGGACGGGGAAACACTGAAGCTTTCTTT. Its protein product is CASGLEAGRGNTEAFF.

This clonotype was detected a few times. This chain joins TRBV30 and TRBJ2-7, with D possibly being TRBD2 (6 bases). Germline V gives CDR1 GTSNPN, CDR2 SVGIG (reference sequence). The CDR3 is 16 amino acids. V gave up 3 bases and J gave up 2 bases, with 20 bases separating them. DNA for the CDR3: TGTGCCTGGAGCGTCCTGAGGTTTAGCGGAACCTACGAGCAGTACTTC. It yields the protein CAWSVLRFSGTYEQYF. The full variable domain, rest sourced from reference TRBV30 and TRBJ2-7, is SQTIHQWPATLVQPVGSPLSLECTVEGTSNPNLYWYRQAAGRGLQLLFYSVGIGQISSEVPQNLSASRPQDRQFILSSKKLLLSDSGFYLCAWSVLRFSGTYEQYFGPGTRLTVT.

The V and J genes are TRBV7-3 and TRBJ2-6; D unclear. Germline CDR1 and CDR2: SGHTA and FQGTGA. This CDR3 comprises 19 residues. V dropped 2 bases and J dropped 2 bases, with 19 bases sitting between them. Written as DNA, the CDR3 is TGTGCCAGCAGCTTAGGGCGGAAGACCGTCCGTCCTGGGGCCAACGTCCTGACTTTC. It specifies CASSLGRKTVRPGANVLTF.

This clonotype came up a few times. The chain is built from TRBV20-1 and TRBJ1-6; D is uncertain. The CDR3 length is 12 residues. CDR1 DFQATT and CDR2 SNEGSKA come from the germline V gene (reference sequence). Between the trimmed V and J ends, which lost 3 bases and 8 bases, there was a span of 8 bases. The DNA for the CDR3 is TGCAGTGCTAGTGGCAATGATTCACCCCTCCACTTT. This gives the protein CSASGNDSPLHF.

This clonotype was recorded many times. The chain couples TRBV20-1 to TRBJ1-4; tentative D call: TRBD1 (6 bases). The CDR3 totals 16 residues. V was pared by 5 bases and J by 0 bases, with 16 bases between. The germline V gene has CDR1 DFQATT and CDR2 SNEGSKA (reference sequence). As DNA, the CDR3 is TGCAGTGCTTCGGGTTCGGACAGTGCAACTAATGAAAAACTGTTTTTT. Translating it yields CSASGSDSATNEKLFF.